The 30 T cell receptor beta chains reported below all come from one sample, sequenced in a study of spatial heterogeneity in lung cancer. Study results and caveats: The number of expanded tumor alpha and beta chains correlated with mutation number.

TCRdb re-derived calls from the 5' RACE reads in MiXCR, one entry per CDR3 protein. Among 2,700 or so distinct CDR3 sequences listed, just over 15% were seen once. Regarding time point: sample taken at primary tumor resection. These TCRs are of unknown antigen specificity. The source material was lung tumor tissue, sampled at surgery. The receptor source for this set is a female donor with early-stage non-small cell lung cancer.

This clonotype was observed many times. The J gene is TRBJ1-1, the V gene TRBV9; D uncertain. With 0 bases removed from V and 0 bases from J, the gap between germline ends came to 12 bases. CDR3 length: 16 amino acids. CDR1 SGDLS and CDR2 YYNGEE come from the germline V gene. The CDR3 DNA is TGTGCCAGCAGCGTAGGTGAGGGCAGGATGAACACTGAAGCTTTCTTT. Its translation is CASSVGEGRMNTEAFF.

By its share, this clonotype is medium-sized (0.01 to 0.1%). The chain couples TRBV12-5 to TRBJ2-3; D possibly matches TRBD1 or TRBD2 (5 bases each). This CDR3 has 18 amino acids. Per the germline V gene, CDR1 is LGHNT and CDR2 is FRNRAP. Trimming took 5 bases from V and 6 from J, leaving 27 bases between them. CDR3: CASGLNPWDRAAEDTQYF. For the CDR3, the DNA is TGTGCTAGTGGTCTCAACCCCTGGGACCGCGCCGCGGAGGATACGCAGTATTTT.

This clonotype was found a few times. V usage is TRBV12-3 or TRBV12-4 and J usage is TRBJ2-3; D remains ambiguous. Trimming took off 7 bases at V and 4 bases at J, with 6 bases between the two ends. The CDR3 runs 11 residues. The CDR3 region has the DNA TGTGCCAGCACTCAGTCAGATACGCAGTATTTT. This codes for CASTQSDTQYF.

This sequence joins TRBV6-5 and TRBJ1-1, with no clear D. The germline CDR1 and CDR2 sequences are MNHEY and SVGAGI. The CDR3 length is 13 residues. V dropped 7 bases and J dropped 1 base, with 10 bases sitting between them. CDR3 sequence reads: CASNRRENTEAFF. The CDR3 DNA is TGTGCCAGCAATCGTAGAGAGAACACTGAAGCTTTCTTT.

This clonotype qualifies as large (0.1 to 1%). This chain links TRBV29-1 with TRBJ2-3; D gene uncertain. V lost 5 bases to trimming and J lost 5 bases, with 8 bases between them. The CDR3 totals 11 residues. In germline, CDR1 is SQVTM, CDR2 ANQGSEA. In DNA, the CDR3 is TGCAGCGTTCTCGAGCAAGATACGCAGTATTTT. Residues: CSVLEQDTQYF.

The sample holds many counts of this clonotype. V is TRBV5-1 and J is TRBJ2-3; 10 nucleotides agree with TRBD2. CDR1 and CDR2 (germline): SGHRS, YFSETQ. With 0 bases clipped from V and 2 bases from J, the junction kept 3 bases outside the gene matches. This CDR3 comprises 16 residues. CDR3: CASSLVAGGVTDTQYF. CDR3 nucleotides: TGCGCCAGCAGCTTGGTAGCGGGGGGAGTCACAGATACGCAGTATTTT.

This clonotype is classed as medium-sized. J is TRBJ1-1 and V is TRBV10-3, with D unresolved. The CDR3 is made up of 12 amino acids. Germline V gives CDR1 ENHRY, CDR2 SYGVKD. The V end lost 0 bases, the J end lost 5 bases, and 4 bases lay between the germline ends. The CDR3 DNA is TGTGCCATCAGTGAGTCGTTGACTGAAGCTTTCTTT. It is translated as CAISESLTEAFF.

At least ten counts were recorded for this clonotype. The chain joins TRBV20-1 to TRBJ1-2; 9 bases map to TRBD1. This CDR3 is 14 amino acids long. V lost 1 base, J lost 6 bases, and 6 bases stayed unmatched. Germline CDR1 DFQATT, CDR2 SNEGSKA (reference sequence). The CDR3, as DNA: TGCAGTGCTAGAGGGGAGACAGGGGGTGATGGCTACACCTTC. Amino acid sequence: CSARGETGGDGYTF.

This clonotype qualifies as medium-sized. The chain has TRBV10-2 and TRBJ1-1; TRBD1 agrees at 12 bases. The germline V gene has CDR1 WSHSY and CDR2 SAAADI. The V segment lost 6 bases and the J segment 4 bases; nucleotides outside the gene matches: 9. The CDR3 is 16 amino acids. The CDR3: CASSQGQGALSTEAFF. In DNA form, the CDR3 reads TGCGCCAGCAGCCAGGGACAGGGGGCGCTGAGCACTGAAGCTTTCTTT.

By its share, this clonotype is medium-sized. The chain has TRBV29-1 and TRBJ2-5, with D hard to call. CDR1 and CDR2 (germline): SQVTM, ANQGSEA. The CDR3 sequence is 13 residues long. V was clipped by 3 bases and J by 2 bases, with 10 bases between them. The CDR3 protein is CSVEWAAQETQYF. The DNA of the CDR3 is TGCAGCGTTGAGTGGGCTGCACAAGAGACCCAGTACTTC.

This clonotype is classed as medium-sized. This rearrangement joins TRBV3-1 to TRBJ1-2, with TRBD1 as a possible D gene (6 bases). Germline V gives CDR1 LGHDT, CDR2 YNNKEL (reference sequence). This CDR3 is built from 14 residues. V was cut by 3 bases and J by 7 bases, with 15 bases left in between. This CDR3 reads CASSHPRGVSGYTF. CDR3 coding DNA: TGTGCCAGCAGCCACCCCAGGGGAGTCAGTGGCTACACCTTC.

V usage is TRBV9 and J usage is TRBJ1-1; weak D call: TRBD1 (5 bases). There are 17 residues in the CDR3. The V and J ends lost 0 bases and 1 base respectively, with 16 bases between them. Germline V lookup: CDR1 SGDLS, CDR2 YYNGEE. For the CDR3, the DNA is TGTGCCAGCAGCGTAGTACCCACCCCAGGGTCGAACACTGAAGCTTTCTTT. This gives the protein CASSVVPTPGSNTEAFF.

Only a few counts were recorded for this clonotype. V and J are TRBV5-8 and TRBJ2-7; D is unresolved. Germline CDR1 is SGHTS and CDR2 is YDEGEE. Trimming cost V 1 base and J 3 bases, with 8 bases left between them. The CDR3 totals 13 residues. Here the CDR3 DNA reads TGTGCCAGCAGCTTGAACCTTAACTACGAGCAGTACTTC. It yields the protein CASSLNLNYEQYF.

This clonotype has just a few counts. The chain couples TRBV12-3 or TRBV12-4 to TRBJ1-1; no reliable D call. This CDR3 spans 14 amino acids. Trimming removed 1 base from V and 1 base from J, with 7 bases in between. CDR3 region: CASSLGAGNTEAFF. The CDR3 bases are TGTGCCAGCAGTTTAGGTGCGGGGAACACTGAAGCTTTCTTT.

In regard to this clonotype: At one end, the junction sequence differs from germline, possibly due to a read error. The chain joins TRBV7-7 to TRBJ2-5, with D possibly matching TRBD1 (5 bases). The CDR3 consists of 14 residues. Per germline, CDR1 SSHAT and CDR2 FNYEAQ (reference sequence). This CDR3 is CASSSQGHAETQYF. The DNA for the CDR3 is TGTGCTAGCAGCTCCCAAGGACACGCAGAGACCCAGTACTTC.

Within the sample, this clonotype is medium-sized. This chain links TRBV5-1 with TRBJ2-7, with D unclear. The germline V gene encodes CDR1 SGHRS and CDR2 YFSETQ. This CDR3 contains 15 residues. Trimming stripped 0 bases from V and 6 bases from J, with 16 bases between. CDR3 amino acids: CASSLAKLPVCEQYF. CDR3 bases: TGCGCCAGCAGCTTGGCCAAGTTGCCAGTCTGCGAGCAGTACTTC.

This clonotype is termed medium-sized. This chain links TRBV30 with TRBJ1-1; D unclear. Germline V gives CDR1 GTSNPN, CDR2 SVGIG (reference sequence). V lost 3 bases and J lost 4, with 12 bases in between. CDR3 size: 13 residues. CDR3 sequence reads: CAWSVESVTEAFF. CDR3 DNA sequence: TGTGCCTGGAGCGTGGAGTCGGTCACTGAAGCTTTCTTT. Using reference TRBV30 and TRBJ1-1 for the parts outside the CDR3, the full variable domain is SQTIHQWPATLVQPVGSPLSLECTVEGTSNPNLYWYRQAAGRGLQLLFYSVGIGQISSEVPQNLSASRPQDRQFILSSKKLLLSDSGFYLCAWSVESVTEAFFGQGTRLTVV.

This clonotype qualifies as medium-sized. The chain is built from TRBV28 and TRBJ2-4; 9 nucleotides agree with TRBD2. Trimming took 6 bases from V and 1 from J; bases not matched to a gene: 4. CDR1 is MDHEN and CDR2 is SYDVKM in the germline V gene. CDR3 length equals 15 residues. The CDR3: CASSPGLAAKNIQYF. The CDR3 nucleotides are TGTGCCAGCAGCCCCGGACTAGCGGCCAAAAACATTCAGTACTTC.

In its sample, this clonotype is large. V usage is TRBV11-2 and J usage is TRBJ2-6; D gene uncertain. Trimming pared 5 bases from V and 0 bases from J, leaving 11 bases between. Germline CDR1 SGHAT, CDR2 FQNNGV. The CDR3 extends over 16 amino acids. CDR3 sequence reads: CASSASSNSGANVLTF. The CDR3 nucleotides are TGTGCCAGCAGCGCGAGTAGTAACTCTGGGGCCAACGTCCTGACTTTC.

This clonotype is medium-sized (0.01 to 0.1%) in the sample. The V call is TRBV18, the J call TRBJ1-4; D gene ambiguous. This CDR3 has 15 residues. The germline V gene has CDR1 KGHSH and CDR2 LQKENI. Trimming stripped 5 bases from V and 0 bases from J, with 10 bases between. In nucleotides, the CDR3 is TGTGCCAGCTCAGGCGACGGTGCAACTAATGAAAAACTGTTTTTT. It yields the protein CASSGDGATNEKLFF.

This clonotype qualifies as medium-sized. This sequence joins TRBV20-1 and TRBJ2-5, with 8 bases matching TRBD1. The germline V gene encodes CDR1 DFQATT and CDR2 SNEGSKA (reference sequence). CDR3 length equals 13 residues. The ends lost 5 bases at V and 2 bases at J; junction bases unmatched: 4. For the CDR3, the DNA is TGCAGTGCTTCAGGGGGCGCACAAGAGACCCAGTACTTC. Encoded protein: CSASGGAQETQYF.

The chain uses TRBV28 and TRBJ1-1; perhaps TRBD1 as D (6 bases). V lost 8 bases to trimming and J lost 7 bases, with 23 bases between them. Germline CDR1 reads MDHEN; CDR2 reads SYDVKM. The CDR3 is 15 residues long. CDR3 residues: CASSHRERQFGEAFF. The CDR3 DNA reads TGTGCCAGCTCGCACAGGGAGAGACAGTTTGGTGAAGCTTTCTTT.

This clonotype is categorized as medium-sized (0.01 to 0.1%). The gene calls are TRBV6-5 and TRBJ2-5, with TRBD2 matching 11 bases. Trimming took 6 bases from V and 2 from J; bases not matched to a gene: 11. This CDR3 spans 17 amino acids. The V gene's germline CDR1 is MNHEY and CDR2 SVGAGI. CDR3 loop: CASRFVVAGGLQETQYF. CDR3 coding DNA: TGTGCCAGCAGATTTGTAGTAGCGGGGGGGCTTCAAGAGACCCAGTACTTC.

The genes are TRBV5-4 and TRBJ1-1; D ambiguous. Germline V gene sequence: CDR1 SGHNT, CDR2 YYREEE (reference sequence). Trimming removed 0 bases at V and 4 bases at J, with 13 bases between. This CDR3 is 15 amino acids long. The CDR3 is CASSLALGAPTEAFF. The CDR3 DNA is TGTGCCAGCAGCTTGGCCCTGGGCGCTCCCACTGAAGCTTTCTTT.

This clonotype was observed a few times. The gene calls are TRBV3-1 and TRBJ2-7; D not certain. The length of the CDR3 is 12 residues. Germline V gene data show CDR1 as LGHDT and CDR2 as YNNKEL (reference sequence). Trimming shortened V by 3 bases and J by 7 bases, and 10 bases separated the two germline ends. CDR3 residues: CASSQQKREQYF. CDR3 DNA sequence: TGTGCCAGCAGCCAGCAGAAGAGGGAGCAGTACTTC.

This sequence joins TRBV7-2 and TRBJ2-7; D may correspond to TRBD1 or TRBD2 (5 bases each). From germline, CDR1 is SGHTA and CDR2 FQGNSA. V lost 2 bases to trimming and J lost 0 bases, with 8 bases between them. This CDR3 is 14 amino acids long. The CDR3 is CASSLWGNSYEQYF. The CDR3 coding sequence is TGTGCCAGCAGCTTATGGGGGAACTCCTACGAGCAGTACTTC. Together with reference TRBV7-2 and TRBJ2-7, the CDR3 gives the full variable domain: GAGVSQSPSNKVTEKGKDVELRCDPISGHTALYWYRQSLGQGLEFLIYFQGNSAPDKSGLPSDRFSAERTGGSVSTLTIQRTQQEDSAVYLCASSLWGNSYEQYFGPGTRLTVT.

By frequency in the sample, this clonotype is medium-sized (0.01 to 0.1%). The rearrangement uses TRBV30 and TRBJ1-4; TRBD1 matches 9 bases. Looked up from germline, CDR1 is GTSNPN and CDR2 is SVGIG (reference sequence). The CDR3 spans 12 residues. V trimming: 8 bases; J trimming: 6 bases; junction bases outside the gene matches: 4. The CDR3 sequence is CAGQGRDEKLFF. The CDR3 DNA sequence: TGTGCCGGACAGGGGCGTGATGAAAAACTGTTTTTT.

DNA of the CDR3: TGTGCCAGCAGTCGACAGCATAATGAAAAACTGTTTTTT. It translates to CASSRQHNEKLFF. V and J are TRBV6-5 and TRBJ1-4; D may be TRBD1 (5 bases). V gave up 5 bases and J gave up 4 bases, with 8 bases separating them. The CDR3 is 13 amino acids. Germline lookup yields CDR1 MNHEY and CDR2 SVGAGI.

This clonotype is medium-sized within its sample. The gene calls are TRBV7-9 and TRBJ2-7; the match to TRBD1 covers 7 bases. V lost 5 bases to trimming and J lost 3 bases; unmatched junction nucleotides: 7. Germline loops: CDR1 SEHNR, CDR2 FQNEAQ (reference sequence). The length of the CDR3 is 14 residues. The CDR3 DNA follows: TGTGCCAGCAGCCATAGGGACAGAAACTACGAGCAGTACTTC. Protein: CASSHRDRNYEQYF.

By frequency in the sample, this clonotype is medium-sized. The V and J genes are TRBV19 and TRBJ2-6; a possible D gene is TRBD1 (6 bases). This CDR3 spans 18 amino acids. The germline gives CDR1 LNHDA, CDR2 SQIVND (reference sequence). V gave up 2 bases and J gave up 6 bases, with 20 bases separating them. CDR3 protein: CASSIWGPVPVSANVLTF. For the CDR3, the DNA is TGTGCCAGTAGTATATGGGGGCCGGTCCCAGTATCGGCCAACGTCCTGACTTTC.